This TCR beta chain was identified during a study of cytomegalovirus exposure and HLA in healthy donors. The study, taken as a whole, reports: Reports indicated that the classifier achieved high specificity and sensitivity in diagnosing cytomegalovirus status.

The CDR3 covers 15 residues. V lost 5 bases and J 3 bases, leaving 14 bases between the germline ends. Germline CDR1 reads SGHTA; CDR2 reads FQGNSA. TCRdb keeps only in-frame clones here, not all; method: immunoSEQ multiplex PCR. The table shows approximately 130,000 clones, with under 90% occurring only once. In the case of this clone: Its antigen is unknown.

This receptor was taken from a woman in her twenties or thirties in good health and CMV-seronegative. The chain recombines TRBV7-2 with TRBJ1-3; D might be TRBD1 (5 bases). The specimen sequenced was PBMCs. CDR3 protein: CASSLDQGGGNTIYF. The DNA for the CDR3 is TGTGCCAGCAGCCTAGACCAGGGAGGTGGAAACACCATATATTTT.